The 18 T cell receptor beta chains reported below all come from one sample, sequenced in a study of prognosis after radiotherapy for stage I lung cancer. It was by two-round multiplex PCR that TCR beta CDR3 was amplified from genomic DNA. Primers were specific to each TRBV and TRBJ gene in first-round PCR. TCRdb independently ran MiXCR on the multiplex PCR reads; one entry per CDR3 protein. Here the sample spans around 11,000 distinct CDR3 sequences, roughly 56% being singletons. The sample consisted of PBMCs, taken before or after stereotactic body radiation therapy (not recorded which). The source of these receptors is a donor aged 50 or older with non-small cell lung cancer.

This clonotype is labeled as medium-sized. The V and J genes are TRBV20-1 and TRBJ2-1; TRBD2 aligns across 12 bases. The CDR3 is 14 amino acids. Germline V lookup: CDR1 DFQATT, CDR2 SNEGSKA (reference sequence). V was pared by 4 bases and J by 7 bases, with 5 bases of the junction left unmatched. The CDR3 sequence: CSAKGTSGWNEQFF. The CDR3 bases are TGCAGTGCTAAAGGGACTAGCGGGTGGAATGAGCAGTTCTTC.

The CDR3 region has the DNA TGTGCCAGCAACTCCTGGTCGGGGCGTTTGGGGTATACGCAGTATTTT. The encoded protein is CASNSWSGRLGYTQYF. The chain joins TRBV7-8 to TRBJ2-3, with D tentatively TRBD1 or TRBD2 (5 bases each). CDR1 and CDR2 from the germline V gene are SGHVS and FQNEAQ. The CDR3 contains 16 residues. V lost 7 bases and J 7 bases, leaving 24 bases between the germline ends.

This chain uses TRBV7-9 with TRBJ1-3; D not certain. The CDR3 has 14 residues. Germline values: CDR1 SEHNR, CDR2 FQNEAQ (reference sequence). V was shortened by 2 bases and J by 0 bases, with 5 bases between the two germline ends. The CDR3 nucleotides read TGTGCCAGCAGCTTAAGCAGCTCTGGAAACACCATATATTTT. Translation gives CASSLSSSGNTIYF.

This rearrangement joins TRBV6-2 or TRBV6-3 to TRBJ2-7, with 11 bases identical to TRBD2. This CDR3 has 14 amino acids. V lost 5 bases, J lost 6 bases, and 6 bases stayed unmatched. In germline, CDR1 is MNHEY, CDR2 SVGEGT. The CDR3 nucleotides are TGTGCCAGCAGTGAACTAGCGGGAGTGACCGAGCAGTACTTC. Translated: CASSELAGVTEQYF.

This clonotype has only one observation. The rearrangement uses TRBV6-2 or TRBV6-3 and TRBJ2-1; D unclear. Trimming shortened V by 7 bases and J by 8 bases, and 21 bases separated the two germline ends. Germline V gene data show CDR1 as MNHEY and CDR2 as SVGEGT. The CDR3 is 15 residues long. In nucleotides, the CDR3 is TGTGCCAGCATTTCCGGGTTGTCTCGAGGCGATGAGCAGTTCTTC. Translation gives CASISGLSRGDEQFF.

This clonotype came up once. The rearrangement links TRBV12-3 or TRBV12-4 to TRBJ1-1; D call uncertain. CDR3 size: 13 residues. With 8 bases removed from V and 5 bases from J, the gap between germline ends came to 15 bases. The CDR3 reads CASSRLAGTEAFF. In DNA form, the CDR3 reads TGTGCCAGCTCTAGGTTGGCGGGGACTGAAGCTTTCTTT.

The rearrangement joins TRBV6-1 to TRBJ1-4; D possibly corresponds to TRBD1 (5 bases). The length of the CDR3 is 15 residues. The V end was cut by 2 bases, the J end by 4 bases, with 11 bases between. The V gene's germline CDR1 is MNHNS and CDR2 SASEGT. This CDR3 reads CASSEWVGVNEKLFF. DNA for the CDR3: TGTGCCAGCAGTGAATGGGTAGGGGTTAATGAAAAACTGTTTTTT.

In its sample, this clonotype ranks as medium-sized. This chain connects TRBV6-1 to TRBJ1-1; D unresolved. CDR1 and CDR2 from the germline V gene are MNHNS and SASEGT. The V end lost 3 bases, the J end lost 5 bases, and 16 bases lay between the germline ends. This CDR3 has 15 residues. The CDR3, as DNA: TGTGCCAGCAGTGAGACGAGTTCGAAGGCTACTGAAGCTTTCTTT. Translation gives CASSETSSKATEAFF.

In regard to this clonotype: The junction departs from the called germline gene at one end, perhaps through a read error. This chain joins TRBV27 and TRBJ2-7; perhaps TRBD2 as D (5 bases). The germline gives CDR1 MNHEY, CDR2 SMNVEV (reference sequence). The CDR3 totals 15 residues. CDR3 in DNA: TGTGCCATCAGTTTAGCCCTAGCATCCTCTCACGATCAGTACTTC. This translates into CAISLALASSHDQYF.

Sample share makes this clonotype medium-sized (0.01 to 0.1%). This chain uses TRBV27 with TRBJ1-2; 7 bases line up with TRBD1. Per germline, CDR1 MNHEY and CDR2 SMNVEV (reference sequence). The CDR3 spans 15 residues. V was clipped by 5 bases and J by 8 bases; unmatched bases: 14. The CDR3 sequence: CASSPGQAVARGYTF. The CDR3 nucleotides read TGTGCCAGCAGTCCAGGACAGGCTGTGGCGCGGGGCTACACCTTC.

Only one count was recorded for this clonotype. The gene calls are TRBV20-1 and TRBJ1-1, with D perhaps matching TRBD1 (5 bases). Germline V gene data show CDR1 as DFQATT and CDR2 as SNEGSKA (reference sequence). The CDR3 loop spans 12 amino acids. The V and J ends lost 1 base and 13 bases respectively, with 16 bases between them. CDR3 nucleotide sequence: TGCAGTGCTAGAGCAGCGGGGCCCCCTGTTTTCTTT. Amino acid sequence: CSARAAGPPVFF.

This clonotype is medium-sized. The CDR3 region has the DNA TGTGCCAGCAGTTTGATGGGGCGTCGGTCTGGAAACACCATATATTTT. The encoded protein is CASSLMGRRSGNTIYF. The rearrangement joins TRBV28 to TRBJ1-3; D is possibly TRBD1 (5 bases). Trimming shortened V by 3 bases and J by 1 base, and 13 bases separated the two germline ends. Per the germline V gene, CDR1 is MDHEN and CDR2 is SYDVKM. There are 16 residues in the CDR3.

V and J are TRBV20-1 and TRBJ2-1; possibly TRBD2 for D (5 bases). V lost 6 bases, J lost 4 bases, and 19 bases lay in between. Germline CDR1 is DFQATT and CDR2 is SNEGSKA (reference sequence). The CDR3 contains 15 residues. The CDR3 region is CSAVLHRGRYNEQFF. Here the CDR3 DNA reads TGCAGTGCCGTTTTGCATCGCGGGCGTTACAATGAGCAGTTCTTC.

This clonotype is termed medium-sized. The rearrangement uses TRBV7-2 and TRBJ1-6; tentative D call: TRBD1 (5 bases). The CDR3 is 14 amino acids. Trimming pared 2 bases from V and 6 bases from J, leaving 8 bases between. Germline assignment: CDR1 SGHTA and CDR2 FQGNSA. The CDR3: CASSLRQGNSPLHF. In nucleotides, the CDR3 is TGTGCCAGCAGCTTACGGCAGGGTAATTCACCCCTCCACTTT.

By frequency in the sample, this clonotype is medium-sized. The J gene is TRBJ1-2, the V gene TRBV4-1; D remains unclear. The V end lost 3 bases, the J end lost 2 bases, and 7 bases lay between the germline ends. Germline V gene sequence: CDR1 MGHRA, CDR2 YSYEKL. The CDR3 contains 13 residues. CDR3 in DNA: TGCGCCAGCAGCCAGGAACGCAACTATGGCTACACCTTC. Protein sequence: CASSQERNYGYTF.

This clonotype appeared once. The V gene is TRBV6-1, the J gene TRBJ2-2; the D is unclear. V was trimmed by 6 bases and J by 8 bases, leaving 10 bases between them. The CDR3 sequence is 12 residues long. From germline, CDR1 is MNHNS and CDR2 SASEGT. The CDR3 region is CASREKTGELFF. The CDR3 region has the DNA TGTGCCAGCAGAGAAAAAACAGGGGAGCTGTTTTTT.

V is TRBV28 and J is TRBJ2-7; 13 nucleotides align to TRBD2. Germline CDR1 reads MDHEN; CDR2 reads SYDVKM. V lost 5 bases to trimming and J lost 1 base; unmatched junction nucleotides: 5. The CDR3 spans 16 residues. The CDR3 here is CASSIRTSGSSYEQYF. Written as DNA, the CDR3 is TGTGCCAGCAGTATCCGGACTAGCGGGAGTTCCTACGAGCAGTACTTC. The whole variable domain, remainder taken from reference TRBV28 and TRBJ2-7, is DVKVTQSSRYLVKRTGEKVFLECVQDMDHENMFWYRQDPGLGLRLIYFSYDVKMKEKGDIPEGYSVSREKKERFSLILESASTNQTSMYLCASSIRTSGSSYEQYFGPGTRLTVT.

J is TRBJ1-6 and V is TRBV5-1; weak D call: TRBD1 (6 bases). The germline V gene encodes CDR1 SGHRS and CDR2 YFSETQ. This CDR3 region has 14 residues. Trimming pared 4 bases from V and 8 bases from J, leaving 13 bases between. The CDR3 DNA sequence: TGCGCCAGCAGCCCAGGGGTTCGGGATTCACCCCTCCACTTT. Its protein product is CASSPGVRDSPLHF. Full variable domain (rest looked up from reference TRBV5-1 and TRBJ1-6): KAGVTQTPRYLIKTRGQQVTLSCSPISGHRSVSWYQQTPGQGLQFLFEYFSETQRNKGNFPGRFSGRQFSNSRSEMNVSTLELGDSALYLCASSPGVRDSPLHFGNGTRLTVT.